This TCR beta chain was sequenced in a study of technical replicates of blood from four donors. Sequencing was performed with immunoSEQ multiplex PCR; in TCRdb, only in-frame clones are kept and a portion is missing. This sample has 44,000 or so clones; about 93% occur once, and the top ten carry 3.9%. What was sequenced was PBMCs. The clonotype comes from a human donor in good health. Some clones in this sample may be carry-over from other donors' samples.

The CDR3 coding sequence is TGTGCCAGCAGTTACTCGGGCACAAACACTGAAGCTTTCTTT. The encoded protein is CASSYSGTNTEAFF. V gene TRBV6-5 combines with J gene TRBJ1-1, with D uncertain. CDR1 MNHEY and CDR2 SVGAGI come from the germline V gene. Trimming took off 0 bases at V and 2 bases at J, with 7 bases between the two ends. This CDR3 spans 14 amino acids.